The clone carrying this TCR beta chain has a handful of counts. Data came from immunoSEQ multiplex PCR; TCRdb stores just in-frame clones and leaves some out. The sample holds some 70,000 clones; approximately 92% are singletons and the top ten take 3% to 3.5%. This sample was taken from a study of T cell changes during pregnancy in multiple sclerosis. The specimen comprised CD8+ T cells from peripheral blood mononuclear cells, sampled in the third trimester of pregnancy. The TCR comes from a female donor in good health, enrolled as a control in a pregnancy study.

CDR3 nucleotides: TGCGCCAGCAGCCAAGACGCGGGCTATGGCTACACCTTC. It encodes CASSQDAGYGYTF. The rearrangement uses TRBV4-1 and TRBJ1-2; D unresolved. Trimming left V 0 bases short and J 4 bases short, with 6 bases between. The germline V gene encodes CDR1 MGHRA and CDR2 YSYEKL. This CDR3 spans 13 amino acids.